This T cell receptor (beta chain) is drawn from a study of cytomegalovirus exposure and HLA in healthy donors. Study-wide context: Earlier sequencing of 150 million to 200 million T cells yielded around 120 million unique TCR beta sequences.

PCR was performed using 60 Vbeta and 13 Jbeta primers. Sequenced by immunoSEQ multiplex PCR; TCRdb stores in-frame clones only, minus some. The sample consists of tens of thousands of clones, approximately 70% of them appearing once. The V end was cut by 8 bases, the J end by 0 bases, with 11 bases between. Per the germline V gene, CDR1 is MNHEY and CDR2 is SVGAGI. This CDR3 is 13 amino acids long. This TCR was recovered from a man aged 35-49 years in good health and CMV-seronegative. Material: PBMCs. V is TRBV6-5 and J is TRBJ2-7; a weak D match, TRBD1 (6 bases). The CDR3 protein is CASRQANSYEQYF. The DNA for the CDR3 is TGTGCCAGCCGACAGGCTAACTCCTACGAGCAGTACTTC.